This T cell receptor (beta chain) was found in a study of T cell changes during pregnancy in multiple sclerosis. Profiling relied on immunoSEQ multiplex PCR, and the TCRdb table lists in-frame clones only, not all of them. The sample contains roughly 52,000 clones, approximately 94% of which appear only once. The receptor was isolated from a female donor with multiple sclerosis, enrolled in a pregnancy study. The sample here was CD8+ T cells from peripheral blood mononuclear cells, taken in the third trimester of pregnancy.

CDR3 sequence (DNA): TGTGCCAGCAGCAGACTAGCGGGACGCGAGCAGTACTTC. Translating it yields CASSRLAGREQYF. The V call is TRBV6-6, the J call TRBJ2-7; 11 bases map to TRBD2. V lost 6 bases, J lost 6 bases, and 4 bases stayed unmatched. Germline V gene data show CDR1 as MNHNY and CDR2 as SVGAGI (reference sequence). The CDR3 is 13 residues long.